The 6 T cell receptor beta chains listed next were all sequenced from one sample in a study of blood T cell repertoires in COVID-19 (dated by TCRdb to between 2020 and 2021). Library preparation employed the immunoSEQ multiplex PCR assay. TCRdb obtained this table from immuneACCESS and retained in-frame rearrangements with V and J assigned. These tables miss some clones; where compared with another copy, unresolved V genes account for less than half of the shortfall, and the remainder is unexplained. The sample records about 99,000 clones, about 86% of which are singletons. The leading ten clones occupy about 3% of the sample. Sequences were obtained from peripheral blood. Receptors originate from a human donor in a cohort sampled during active COVID-19.

This clone was recorded a few times. The V call is TRBV7-2, the J call TRBJ2-1; 12 bases are a match to TRBD2. Germline trimming cut 4 bases from V and 6 bases from J; bases unmatched to any gene: 10. CDR3 length: 17 amino acids. Germline CDR1 is SGHTA and CDR2 is FQGNSA. The CDR3 region has the DNA TGTGCCAGCAGCTCCCTCCTGACTAGCGGGAGAACCAATGAGCAGTTCTTC. It is translated as CASSSLLTSGRTNEQFF. The full variable domain, completed using reference TRBV7-2 and TRBJ2-1, is GAGVSQSPSNKVTEKGKDVELRCDPISGHTALYWYRQSLGQGLEFLIYFQGNSAPDKSGLPSDRFSAERTGGSVSTLTIQRTQQEDSAVYLCASSSLLTSGRTNEQFFGPGTRLTVL.

This clone was recorded only once. The V gene is TRBV19, the J gene TRBJ1-2, with D perhaps TRBD1 (5 bases). V gave up 6 bases and J gave up 3 bases, with 14 bases separating them. Germline CDR1 and CDR2: LNHDA and SQIVND (reference sequence). This CDR3 spans 14 amino acids. CDR3 loop: CASRNTRVDYGYTF. CDR3 sequence (DNA): TGTGCCAGTAGAAATACCAGGGTAGACTATGGCTACACCTTC.

The J gene is TRBJ2-7, the V gene TRBV9, with D uncertain. Germline V gene lookup returns CDR1 SGDLS and CDR2 YYNGEE. V shed 0 bases and J shed 5 bases, with 9 bases lying between them. The CDR3 sequence is 13 residues long. CDR3 bases: TGTGCCAGCAGCGTAGGAGTTTCCCACGAGCAGTACTTC. It translates to CASSVGVSHEQYF. Filled out from reference TRBV9 and TRBJ2-7, the complete variable domain reads DSGVTQTPKHLITATGQRVTLRCSPRSGDLSVYWYQQSLDQGLQFLIQYYNGEERAKGNILERFSAQQFPDLHSELNLSSLELGDSALYFCASSVGVSHEQYFGPGTRLTVT.

The chain recombines TRBV12-3 or TRBV12-4 with TRBJ2-7; D not resolved. The CDR3 extends over 11 amino acids. V was pared by 6 bases and J by 7 bases, with 10 bases between. This CDR3 is CASSLGSEQYF. The CDR3 coding sequence is TGTGCCAGCAGCCTGGGCTCGGAGCAGTACTTC.

V usage is TRBV6-5 and J usage is TRBJ2-1, with D perhaps TRBD2 (6 bases). The CDR3 sequence is 13 residues long. Deletions cut 10 bases from V and 3 bases from J, with 13 bases between. The germline V gene encodes CDR1 MNHEY and CDR2 SVGAGI. Here the CDR3 reads CAIRLAIYNEQFF. In nucleotides, the CDR3 is TGTGCCATACGGCTAGCGATCTACAATGAGCAGTTCTTC.

V and J are TRBV5-4 and TRBJ2-2; 9 bases line up with TRBD2. Germline CDR1 SGHNT, CDR2 YYREEE (reference sequence). The length of the CDR3 is 17 residues. J was trimmed by 1 base and V by 1 base; bases with no gene match: 5. This chain's CDR3 is CASSLRKLAGNTGELFF. CDR3 nucleotides: TGTGCCAGCAGCTTGAGAAAACTAGCGGGGAACACCGGGGAGCTGTTTTTT.